This entry lists 18 T cell receptor beta chains sequenced from one sample in a study of technical replicates of blood from a handful of donors. Some clones are missing from TCRdb's copy, which holds only in-frame ones; the method was immunoSEQ multiplex PCR. The table shows more than 75,000 clones, with around 96% occurring only once. Specimen: T cells isolated from PBMCs. Receptors were obtained from a human donor in good health.

This clone came up once. V usage is TRBV13 and J usage is TRBJ1-1; 7 nucleotides line up with TRBD1. CDR3 length: 14 amino acids. The V segment lost 4 bases and the J segment 2 bases; nucleotides outside the gene matches: 4. Germline V CDR1 and CDR2: PRHDT, FYEKMQ (reference sequence). The CDR3 is CASSSQGGNTEAFF. The CDR3, as DNA: TGTGCCAGCAGCTCTCAGGGGGGTAACACTGAAGCTTTCTTT.

V gene TRBV27 combines with J gene TRBJ1-2, with TRBD1 identical over 10 bases. CDR1 and CDR2 from the germline V gene are MNHEY and SMNVEV (reference sequence). The junction had 12 bases not matched to a gene; V was cut back by 7 bases and J by 4 bases. CDR3 size: 16 residues. CDR3 amino acids: CASNPGQGFRGYGYTF. CDR3 nucleotides: TGTGCCAGCAACCCGGGACAGGGGTTCAGGGGCTATGGCTACACCTTC.

The chain recombines TRBV5-4 with TRBJ1-1; D not certain. Deletions cut 1 base from V and 3 bases from J, with 19 bases between. Germline CDR1 and CDR2: SGHNT and YYREEE (reference sequence). CDR3 length equals 17 residues. CDR3 DNA sequence: TGTGCCAGCAGCTTGCTCGCGGGGAGGAGGGATCACACTGAAGCTTTCTTT. Protein: CASSLLAGRRDHTEAFF.

This chain joins TRBV7-3 and TRBJ2-5; 7 bases line up with TRBD2. Germline lookup yields CDR1 SGHTA and CDR2 FQGTGA. V shed 3 bases and J 0 bases; nucleotides not matched to a gene: 4. There are 15 residues in the CDR3. CDR3 sequence: CASSLAAGYQETQYF. As DNA, the CDR3 is TGTGCCAGCAGCTTGGCAGCGGGGTACCAAGAGACCCAGTACTTC. Full variable domain (rest looked up from reference TRBV7-3 and TRBJ2-5): GAGVSQTPSNKVTEKGKYVELRCDPISGHTALYWYRQSLGQGPEFLIYFQGTGAADDSGLPNDRFFAVRPEGSVSTLKIQRTERGDSAVYLCASSLAAGYQETQYFGPGTRLLVL.

The chain has TRBV5-4 and TRBJ1-2; 9 bases align to TRBD1. V lost 3 bases, J lost 12 bases, and 15 bases stayed unmatched. This CDR3 is 15 amino acids long. In germline, CDR1 is SGHNT, CDR2 YYREEE (reference sequence). In DNA form, the CDR3 reads TGTGCCAGCAGCTGGGGGTTGGGACAGGGTCCAGGCGACACCTTC. It translates to CASSWGLGQGPGDTF.

V is TRBV7-9 and J is TRBJ2-2; 12 positions match TRBD1. The CDR3 is 16 residues long. The trim removed 6 bases at V and 4 bases at J, leaving 6 bases unmatched. From germline, CDR1 is SEHNR and CDR2 FQNEAQ (reference sequence). Here the CDR3 reads CASRQGDRGPTGELFF. The CDR3 DNA sequence: TGTGCCAGCAGGCAAGGGGACAGGGGGCCCACCGGGGAGCTGTTTTTT.

The chain couples TRBV5-8 to TRBJ1-2; D gene ambiguous. The CDR3 runs 14 residues. Germline V gives CDR1 SGHTS, CDR2 YDEGEE. With 0 bases removed from V and 1 base from J, the gap between germline ends came to 7 bases. CDR3 sequence (DNA): TGTGCCAGCAGCTTGGAACTAAATAACTATGGCTACACCTTC. Translation: CASSLELNNYGYTF.

V gene TRBV4-1 combines with J gene TRBJ1-1; 8 bases line up with TRBD1. Trimming cost V 1 base and J 2 bases; bases outside gene matches: 6. This CDR3 is built from 16 residues. From germline, CDR1 is MGHRA and CDR2 YSYEKL. The CDR3 loop is CASSQVTTGGNTEAFF. CDR3 coding DNA: TGCGCCAGCAGCCAAGTCACCACAGGGGGTAACACTGAAGCTTTCTTT.

This chain uses TRBV6-4 with TRBJ1-5; D possibly corresponds to TRBD1 (5 bases). The CDR3 runs 18 residues. Trimming removed 0 bases from V and 10 bases from J, with 25 bases in between. Germline assignment: CDR1 MRHNA and CDR2 SNTAGT. CDR3 coding DNA: TGTGCCAGCAGTGACTCGCACAGGAGACATCAGCCCCAATGCCCCCAGCATTTT. Encoded protein: CASSDSHRRHQPQCPQHF.

The chain joins TRBV5-6 to TRBJ1-5; TRBD1 is a possible D gene (6 bases). The length of the CDR3 is 17 residues. V lost 2 bases to trimming and J lost 7 bases, with 22 bases between them. Per germline, CDR1 SGHDT and CDR2 YYEEEE. The CDR3 is CASSFRGGGGTWQPQHF. The CDR3 coding sequence is TGTGCCAGCAGCTTTAGGGGAGGGGGTGGTACTTGGCAGCCCCAGCATTTT.

The genes are TRBV15 and TRBJ2-3; TRBD2 matches at 8 bases. V lost 0 bases, J lost 3 bases, and 5 bases stayed unmatched. The CDR3 is 16 residues long. Germline values: CDR1 LNHNV, CDR2 YYDKDF (reference sequence). The chain's CDR3 is CATSRDDGGGTDTQYF. As DNA, the CDR3 is TGTGCCACCAGCAGAGACGACGGGGGGGGGACAGATACGCAGTATTTT.

The gene calls are TRBV5-1 and TRBJ2-5; 8 bases map to TRBD1. The V segment lost 4 bases and the J segment 5 bases; nucleotides outside the gene matches: 10. Germline V lookup: CDR1 SGHRS, CDR2 YFSETQ. The CDR3 sequence is 15 residues long. CDR3 nucleotide sequence: TGCGCCAGCAGCCTTCGGACAGGGTTGGAGGAGACCCAGTACTTC. The encoded protein is CASSLRTGLEETQYF.

This clone has only one observation. The chain joins TRBV7-6 to TRBJ2-5; 9 bases are a match to TRBD1. CDR3 length equals 16 residues. V was clipped by 3 bases and J by 3 bases; unmatched bases: 8. The germline CDR1 and CDR2 sequences are SGHVS and FNYEAQ. DNA of the CDR3: TGTGCCAGCAGCTTGCCCGAGAGACAGGGGGAAGAGACCCAGTACTTC. This sequence encodes CASSLPERQGEETQYF.

CDR3 loop: CASSLEPGQGSYEQYF. The CDR3 DNA reads TGTGCCAGCAGCTTGGAGCCGGGACAGGGGTCCTACGAGCAGTACTTC. The chain employs TRBV5-4 and TRBJ2-7, with 10 bases aligning to TRBD1. The junction had 4 bases not matched to a gene; V was cut back by 0 bases and J by 1 base. This CDR3 spans 16 amino acids. Per germline, CDR1 SGHNT and CDR2 YYREEE (reference sequence).

The chain carries TRBV5-6 and TRBJ2-3; D possibly corresponds to TRBD1 (6 bases). Trimming removed 0 bases from V and 2 bases from J, with 13 bases in between. The CDR3 length is 16 residues. The germline V gene encodes CDR1 SGHDT and CDR2 YYEEEE. The CDR3 coding sequence is TGTGCCAGCAGCTTGGTCGGCCAGGGGACCACAGATACGCAGTATTTT. Its translation: CASSLVGQGTTDTQYF.

V is TRBV9 and J is TRBJ1-1, with D perhaps matching TRBD1 (5 bases). V was trimmed by 2 bases and J by 5 bases, leaving 10 bases between them. Germline V gene data show CDR1 as SGDLS and CDR2 as YYNGEE. The CDR3 consists of 13 residues. The DNA for the CDR3 is TGTGCCAGCAGCGTGGCAGGGCGGACTGAAGCTTTCTTT. Encoded protein: CASSVAGRTEAFF. Full variable domain (rest looked up from reference TRBV9 and TRBJ1-1): DSGVTQTPKHLITATGQRVTLRCSPRSGDLSVYWYQQSLDQGLQFLIQYYNGEERAKGNILERFSAQQFPDLHSELNLSSLELGDSALYFCASSVAGRTEAFFGQGTRLTVV.

This chain joins TRBV27 and TRBJ1-5, with TRBD1 as a possible D gene (5 bases). V was cut by 5 bases and J by 0 bases, with 11 bases left in between. Germline assignment: CDR1 MNHEY and CDR2 SMNVEV (reference sequence). The CDR3 consists of 15 residues. CDR3 residues: CASSPTAYSNQPQHF. CDR3 nucleotide sequence: TGTGCCAGCAGTCCGACAGCTTATAGCAATCAGCCCCAGCATTTT.

The gene calls are TRBV28 and TRBJ1-1; 8 nucleotides agree with TRBD1. Germline CDR1 MDHEN, CDR2 SYDVKM. The V gene end was trimmed by 0 bases and the J gene end by 3 bases; junction bases not matched to a gene: 6. This CDR3 is 16 amino acids long. The CDR3 nucleotides are TGTGCCAGCAGTTTATGGGCAGGGGGCGCGGACACTGAAGCTTTCTTT. This gives the protein CASSLWAGGADTEAFF.